This T cell receptor (beta chain) was found in a study of blood T cell repertoires in COVID-19. Using immunoSEQ multiplex PCR, the repertoire was profiled, and TCRdb retains in-frame clones only, with some absent. The table has around 140,000 clones, 80% to 90% seen once. The ends lost 0 bases at V and 5 bases at J; junction bases unmatched: 10. Germline-derived CDR1 and CDR2 are ENHRY and SYGVKD. The CDR3 is made up of 18 amino acids. Material for sequencing was peripheral blood. This sequence originates from a woman aged 50 to 60 with acute or convalescent COVID-19. The chain has TRBV10-3 and TRBJ2-3; TRBD2 aligns across 11 bases. In nucleotides, the CDR3 is TGTGCCATCAGTGAGTCTCGGGGACTAGCGGCCCCCCTAGATACGCAGTATTTT. Translated: CAISESRGLAAPLDTQYF.